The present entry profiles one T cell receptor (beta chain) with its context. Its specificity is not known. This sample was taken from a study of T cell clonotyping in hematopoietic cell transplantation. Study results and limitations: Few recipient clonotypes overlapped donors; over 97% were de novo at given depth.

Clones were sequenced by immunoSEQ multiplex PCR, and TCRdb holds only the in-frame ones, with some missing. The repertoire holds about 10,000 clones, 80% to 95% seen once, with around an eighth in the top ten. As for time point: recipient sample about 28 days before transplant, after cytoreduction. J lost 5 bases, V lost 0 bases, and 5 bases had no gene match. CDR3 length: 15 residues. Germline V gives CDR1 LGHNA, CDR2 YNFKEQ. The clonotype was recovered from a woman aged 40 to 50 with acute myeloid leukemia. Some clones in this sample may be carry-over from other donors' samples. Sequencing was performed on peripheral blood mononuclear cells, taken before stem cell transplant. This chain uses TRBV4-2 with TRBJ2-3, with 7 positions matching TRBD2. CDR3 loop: CASSQDAREIDTQYF. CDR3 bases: TGTGCCAGCAGCCAAGATGCGCGGGAGATAGATACGCAGTATTTT.